This T cell receptor beta chain stems from a study of long-term antiretroviral therapy in people with HIV. Study results and caveats: Once patients were on ART, diversity went higher but still fell short of transplant donor controls.

The CDR3 runs to 14 residues. The V and J ends lost 2 bases and 7 bases respectively, with 16 bases between them. CDR1 and CDR2 from the germline V gene are SGDLS and YYNGEE. In the case of this clone: The antigen is not known.

PBMC samples from each donor numbered at least one pre-ART and at least two post-ART. Each sample contained roughly 0.85-10 million cryopreserved PBMC, thawed before DNA extraction. Samples were assayed with immunoSEQ v3.0 at survey level. Sequencing used immunoSEQ multiplex PCR; TCRdb keeps in-frame clones, though not all of them. The table includes 25,000 to 30,000 clones, approximately 90% detected once. The specimen comprised unsorted PBMCs, sampled 1.8 years after starting antiretroviral therapy. The TCR was taken from a woman between 18 and 30 years old with HIV. This chain uses TRBV9 with TRBJ2-7; a possible D gene is TRBD2 (6 bases). In nucleotides, the CDR3 is TGTGCCAGCAGCGTTGAAATATTAGGAGGGGAGCAGTACTTC. Its translation is CASSVEILGGEQYF.